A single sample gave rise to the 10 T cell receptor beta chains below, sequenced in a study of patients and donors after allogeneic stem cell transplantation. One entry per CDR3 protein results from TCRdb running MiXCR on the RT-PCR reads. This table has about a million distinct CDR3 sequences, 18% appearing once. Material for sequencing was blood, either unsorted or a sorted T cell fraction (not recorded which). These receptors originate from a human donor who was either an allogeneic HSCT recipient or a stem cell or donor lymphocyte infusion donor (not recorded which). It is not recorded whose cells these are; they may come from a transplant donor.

The CDR3 nucleotides read TGCGCCAGCACCTCGAGGGCAGGGGAGCAGTTCTTC. Residues: CASTSRAGEQFF. The rearrangement uses TRBV5-1 and TRBJ2-1; the D gene could be TRBD1 or TRBD2 (5 bases each). From germline, CDR1 is SGHRS and CDR2 YFSETQ. CDR3 length equals 12 residues. Trimming removed 6 bases at V and 10 bases at J, with 14 bases between.

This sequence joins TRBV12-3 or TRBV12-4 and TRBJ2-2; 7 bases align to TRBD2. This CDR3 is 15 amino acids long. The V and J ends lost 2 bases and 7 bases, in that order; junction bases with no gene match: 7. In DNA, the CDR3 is TGTGCCAGCAGTTTAACGGGAGGCCCGGGCGGGGAGCTGTTTTTT. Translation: CASSLTGGPGGELFF.

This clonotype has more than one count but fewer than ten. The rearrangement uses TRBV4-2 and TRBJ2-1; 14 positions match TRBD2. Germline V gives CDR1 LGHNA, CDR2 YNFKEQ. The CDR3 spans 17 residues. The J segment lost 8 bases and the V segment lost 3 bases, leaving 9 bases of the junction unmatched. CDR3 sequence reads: CASSHDPGLAGDYEQFF. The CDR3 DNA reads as TGTGCCAGCAGCCACGATCCGGGACTAGCGGGAGATTATGAGCAGTTCTTC.

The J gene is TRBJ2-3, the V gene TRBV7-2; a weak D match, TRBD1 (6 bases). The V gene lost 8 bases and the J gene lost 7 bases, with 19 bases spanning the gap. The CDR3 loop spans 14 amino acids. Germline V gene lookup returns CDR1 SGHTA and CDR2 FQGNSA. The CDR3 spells CASPLGPGTYTQYF. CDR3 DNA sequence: TGTGCCAGCCCGCTGGGGCCGGGGACATATACGCAGTATTTT.

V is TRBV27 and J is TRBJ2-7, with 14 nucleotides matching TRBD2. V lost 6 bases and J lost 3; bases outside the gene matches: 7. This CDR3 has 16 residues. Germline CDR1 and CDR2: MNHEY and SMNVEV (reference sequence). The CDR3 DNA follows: TGTGCCAGCAGACCGACTAGCGGGGGGGTTAACTACGAGCAGTACTTC. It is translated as CASRPTSGGVNYEQYF.

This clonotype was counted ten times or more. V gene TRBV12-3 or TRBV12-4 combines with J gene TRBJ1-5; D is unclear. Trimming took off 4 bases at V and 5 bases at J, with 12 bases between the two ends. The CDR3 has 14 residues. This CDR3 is CASSSLEGDQPQHF. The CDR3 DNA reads TGTGCCAGCAGTTCTCTCGAGGGTGATCAGCCCCAGCATTTT.

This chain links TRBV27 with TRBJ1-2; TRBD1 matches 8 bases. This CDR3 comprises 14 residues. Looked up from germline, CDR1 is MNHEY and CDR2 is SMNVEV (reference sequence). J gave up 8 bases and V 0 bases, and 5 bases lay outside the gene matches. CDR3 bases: TGTGCCAGCAGTTTATCCCCAGGGGGCAGGGGCTACACCTTC. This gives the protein CASSLSPGGRGYTF.

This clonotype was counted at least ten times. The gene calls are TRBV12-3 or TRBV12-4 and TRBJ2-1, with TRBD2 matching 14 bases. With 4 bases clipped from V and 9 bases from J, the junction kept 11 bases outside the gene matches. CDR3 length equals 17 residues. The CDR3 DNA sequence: TGTGCCAGCAGTTCCCGGGGACTAGCGGGAGTGTTGGGTGAGCAGTTCTTC. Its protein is CASSSRGLAGVLGEQFF.

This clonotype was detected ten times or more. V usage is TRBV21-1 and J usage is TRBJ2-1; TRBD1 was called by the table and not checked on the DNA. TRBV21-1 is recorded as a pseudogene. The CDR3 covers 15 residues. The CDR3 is CASSHRVWDYNEQFF. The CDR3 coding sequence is TGTGCCAGCAGCCACAGGGTATGGGATTACAATGAGCAGTTCTTC.

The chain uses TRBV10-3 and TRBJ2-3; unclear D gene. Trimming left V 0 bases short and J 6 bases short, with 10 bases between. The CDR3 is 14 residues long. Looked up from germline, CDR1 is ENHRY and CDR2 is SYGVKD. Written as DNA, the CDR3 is TGTGCCATCAGTGAGTCACCCCTTTCGGATACGCAGTATTTT. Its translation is CAISESPLSDTQYF.